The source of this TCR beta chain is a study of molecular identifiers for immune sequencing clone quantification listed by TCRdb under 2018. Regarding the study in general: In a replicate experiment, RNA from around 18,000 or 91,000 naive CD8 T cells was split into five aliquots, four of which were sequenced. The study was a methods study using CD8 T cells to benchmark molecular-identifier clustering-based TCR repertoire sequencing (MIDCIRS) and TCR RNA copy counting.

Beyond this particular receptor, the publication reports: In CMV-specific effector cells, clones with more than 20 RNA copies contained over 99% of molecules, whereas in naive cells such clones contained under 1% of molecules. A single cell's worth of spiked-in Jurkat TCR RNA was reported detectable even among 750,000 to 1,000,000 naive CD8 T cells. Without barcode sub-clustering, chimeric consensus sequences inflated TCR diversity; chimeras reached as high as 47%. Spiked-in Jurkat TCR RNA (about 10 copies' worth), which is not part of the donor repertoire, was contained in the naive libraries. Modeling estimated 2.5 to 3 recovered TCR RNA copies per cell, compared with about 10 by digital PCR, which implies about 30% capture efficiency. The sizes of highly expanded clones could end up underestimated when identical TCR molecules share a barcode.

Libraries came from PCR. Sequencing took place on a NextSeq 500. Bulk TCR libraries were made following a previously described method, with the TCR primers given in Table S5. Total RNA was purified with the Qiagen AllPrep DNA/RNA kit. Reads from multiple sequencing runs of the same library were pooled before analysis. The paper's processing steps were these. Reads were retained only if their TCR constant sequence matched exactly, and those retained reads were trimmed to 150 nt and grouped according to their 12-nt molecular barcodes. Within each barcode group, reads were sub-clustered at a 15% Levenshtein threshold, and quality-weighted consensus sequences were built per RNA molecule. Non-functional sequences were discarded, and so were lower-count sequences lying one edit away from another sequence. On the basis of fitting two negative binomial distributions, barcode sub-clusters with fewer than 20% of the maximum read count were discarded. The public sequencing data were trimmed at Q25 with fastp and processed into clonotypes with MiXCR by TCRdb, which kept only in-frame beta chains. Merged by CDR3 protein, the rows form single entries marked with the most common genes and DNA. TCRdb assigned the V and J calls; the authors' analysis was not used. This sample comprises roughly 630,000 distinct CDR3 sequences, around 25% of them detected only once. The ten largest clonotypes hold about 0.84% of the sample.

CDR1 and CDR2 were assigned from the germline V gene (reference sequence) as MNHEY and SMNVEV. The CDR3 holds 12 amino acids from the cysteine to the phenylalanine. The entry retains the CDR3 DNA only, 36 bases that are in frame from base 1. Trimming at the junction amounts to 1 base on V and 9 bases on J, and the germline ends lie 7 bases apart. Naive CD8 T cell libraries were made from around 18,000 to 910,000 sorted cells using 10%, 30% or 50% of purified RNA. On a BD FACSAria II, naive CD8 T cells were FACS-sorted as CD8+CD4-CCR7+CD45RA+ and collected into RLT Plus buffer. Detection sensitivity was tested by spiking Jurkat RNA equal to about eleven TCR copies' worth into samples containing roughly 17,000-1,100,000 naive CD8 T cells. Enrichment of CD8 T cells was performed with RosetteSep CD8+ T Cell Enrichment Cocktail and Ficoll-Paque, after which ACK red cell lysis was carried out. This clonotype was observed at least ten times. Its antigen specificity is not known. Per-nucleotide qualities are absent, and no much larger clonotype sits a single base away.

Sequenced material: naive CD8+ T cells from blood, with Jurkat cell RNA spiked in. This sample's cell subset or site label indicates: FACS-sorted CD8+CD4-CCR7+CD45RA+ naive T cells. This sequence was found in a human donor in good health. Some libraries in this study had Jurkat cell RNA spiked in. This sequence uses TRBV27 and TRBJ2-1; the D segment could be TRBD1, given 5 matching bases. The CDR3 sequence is CASSLWGAEQFF. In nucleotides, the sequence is TGTGCCAGCAGTTTATGGGGCGCTGAGCAGTTCTTC.